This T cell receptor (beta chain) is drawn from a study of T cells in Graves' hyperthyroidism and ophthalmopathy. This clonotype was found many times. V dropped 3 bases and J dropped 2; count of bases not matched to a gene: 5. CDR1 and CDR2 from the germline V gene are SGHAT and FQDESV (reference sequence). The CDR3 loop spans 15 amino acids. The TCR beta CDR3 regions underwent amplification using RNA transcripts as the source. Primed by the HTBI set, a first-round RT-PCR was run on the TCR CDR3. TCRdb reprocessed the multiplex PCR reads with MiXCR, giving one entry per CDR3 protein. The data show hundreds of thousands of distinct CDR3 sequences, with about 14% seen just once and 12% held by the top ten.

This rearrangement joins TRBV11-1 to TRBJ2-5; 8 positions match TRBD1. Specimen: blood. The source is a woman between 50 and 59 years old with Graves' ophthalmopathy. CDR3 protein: CASSLGTGRQETQYF. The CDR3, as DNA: TGTGCCAGCAGCTTGGGGACAGGCAGACAAGAGACCCAGTACTTC.